This T cell receptor beta chain was documented in a study of blood T cells in healthy people across ages. Next came a second PCR, run for roughly 6 to 11 cycles, which used a sample-barcoded 5' primer along with a J-beta primer mix. Each CDR3 protein gets one entry after TCRdb re-called the 5' RACE reads with MiXCR. This table has 700,000 or so distinct CDR3 sequences, 40% to 45% appearing once. Regarding this clonotype: Its antigen is unknown.

Whole-study findings and limits: A roughly linear fall in TCR beta diversity per million T cells was seen with increasing age.

This receptor was obtained from a man of 80 years or more in good health. Input material: blood.

The CDR3 DNA is TGCGCCAGCAGATTTAACACAGGGGTACAAGAGACCCAGTACTTC. Protein: CASRFNTGVQETQYF. The chain employs TRBV5-1 and TRBJ2-5; TRBD1 matches 7 bases. With 5 bases clipped from V and 2 bases from J, the junction kept 9 bases outside the gene matches. CDR1 and CDR2 from the germline V gene are SGHRS and YFSETQ. This CDR3 is built from 15 residues. Full variable domain (rest looked up from reference TRBV5-1 and TRBJ2-5): KAGVTQTPRYLIKTRGQQVTLSCSPISGHRSVSWYQQTPGQGLQFLFEYFSETQRNKGNFPGRFSGRQFSNSRSEMNVSTLELGDSALYLCASRFNTGVQETQYFGPGTRLLVL.